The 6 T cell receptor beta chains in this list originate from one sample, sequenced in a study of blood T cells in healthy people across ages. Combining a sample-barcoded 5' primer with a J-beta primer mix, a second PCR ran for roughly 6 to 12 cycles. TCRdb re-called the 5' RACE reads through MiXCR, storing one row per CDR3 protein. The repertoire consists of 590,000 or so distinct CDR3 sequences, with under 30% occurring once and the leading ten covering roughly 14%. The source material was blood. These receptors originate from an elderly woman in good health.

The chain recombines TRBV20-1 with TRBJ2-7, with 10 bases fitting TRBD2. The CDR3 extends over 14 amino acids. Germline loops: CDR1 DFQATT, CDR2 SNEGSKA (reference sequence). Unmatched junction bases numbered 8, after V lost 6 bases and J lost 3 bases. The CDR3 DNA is TGCAGTGCCTCCGGGACTAGCGCCTACTACGAGCAGTACTTC. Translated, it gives CSASGTSAYYEQYF.

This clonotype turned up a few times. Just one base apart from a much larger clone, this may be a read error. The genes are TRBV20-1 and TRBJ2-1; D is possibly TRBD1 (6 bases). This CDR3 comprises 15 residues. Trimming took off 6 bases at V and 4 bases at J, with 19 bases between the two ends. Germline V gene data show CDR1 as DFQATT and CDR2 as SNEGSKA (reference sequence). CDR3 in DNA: TGCAGTGCGAGAAGAAGGGGGACACCGTACAATGAGCAGTTCTTC. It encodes CSARRRGTPYNEQFF.

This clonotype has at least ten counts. The CDR3 reads CASSQDLYYGYTF. CDR3 DNA: TGTGCCAGCAGCCAAGATCTTTACTATGGCTACACCTTC. The rearrangement links TRBV14 to TRBJ1-2; D unclear. Germline V lookup: CDR1 SGHDN, CDR2 FVKESK. The CDR3 loop spans 13 amino acids. V lost 0 bases and J lost 3, with 5 bases in between.

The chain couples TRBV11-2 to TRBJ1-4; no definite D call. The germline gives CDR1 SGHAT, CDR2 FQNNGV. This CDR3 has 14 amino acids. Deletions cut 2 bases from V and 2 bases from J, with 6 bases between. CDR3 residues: CASSLSWTNEKLFF. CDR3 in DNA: TGTGCCAGCAGCTTATCCTGGACTAATGAAAAACTGTTTTTT.

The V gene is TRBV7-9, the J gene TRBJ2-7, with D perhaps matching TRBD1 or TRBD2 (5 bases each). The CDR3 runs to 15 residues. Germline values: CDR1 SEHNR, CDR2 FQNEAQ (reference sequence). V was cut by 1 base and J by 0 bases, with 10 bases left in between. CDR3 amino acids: CASSLGDPSSYEQYF. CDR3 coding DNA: TGTGCCAGCAGCTTAGGGGACCCGAGCTCCTACGAGCAGTACTTC.

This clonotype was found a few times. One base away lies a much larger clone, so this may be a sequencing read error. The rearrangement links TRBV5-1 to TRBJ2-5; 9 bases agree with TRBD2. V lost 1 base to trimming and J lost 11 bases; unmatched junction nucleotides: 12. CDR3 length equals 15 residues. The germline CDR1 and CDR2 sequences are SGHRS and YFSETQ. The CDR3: CASSLLAGATGEQYF. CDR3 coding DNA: TGCGCCAGCAGCTTGTTAGCGGGGGCCACGGGTGAGCAGTACTTC.